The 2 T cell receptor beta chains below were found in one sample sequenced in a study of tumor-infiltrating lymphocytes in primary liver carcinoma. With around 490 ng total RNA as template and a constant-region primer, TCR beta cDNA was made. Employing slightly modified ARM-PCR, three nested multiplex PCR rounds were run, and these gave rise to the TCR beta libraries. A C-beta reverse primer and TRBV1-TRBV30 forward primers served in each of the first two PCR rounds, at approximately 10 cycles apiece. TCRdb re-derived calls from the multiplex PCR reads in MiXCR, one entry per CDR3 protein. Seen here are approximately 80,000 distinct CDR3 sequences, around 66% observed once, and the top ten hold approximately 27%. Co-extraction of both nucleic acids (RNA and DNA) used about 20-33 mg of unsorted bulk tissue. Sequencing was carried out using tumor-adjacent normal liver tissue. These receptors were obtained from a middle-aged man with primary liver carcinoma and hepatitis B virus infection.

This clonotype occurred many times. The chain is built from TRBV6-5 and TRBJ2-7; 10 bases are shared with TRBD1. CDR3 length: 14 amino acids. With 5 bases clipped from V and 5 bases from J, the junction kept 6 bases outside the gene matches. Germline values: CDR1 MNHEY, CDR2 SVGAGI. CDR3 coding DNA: TGTGCCAGCAGTCACCGGGACAGGGGTGACGAGCAGTACTTC. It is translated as CASSHRDRGDEQYF.

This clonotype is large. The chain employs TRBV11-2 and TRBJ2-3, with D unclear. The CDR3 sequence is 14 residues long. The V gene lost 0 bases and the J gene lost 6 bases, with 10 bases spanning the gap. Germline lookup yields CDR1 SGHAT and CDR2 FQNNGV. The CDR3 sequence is CASSLELYTDTQYF. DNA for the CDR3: TGTGCCAGCAGCTTAGAACTTTACACCGATACGCAGTATTTT. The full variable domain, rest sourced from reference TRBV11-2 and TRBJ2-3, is EAGVAQSPRYKIIEKRQSVAFWCNPISGHATLYWYQQILGQGPKLLIQFQNNGVVDDSQLPKDRFSAERLKGVDSTLKIQPAKLEDSAVYLCASSLELYTDTQYFGPGTRLTVL.